These 18 T cell receptor beta chains came from one sample sequenced in a study of shared clonotypes between healthy human individuals. TCRdb keeps only in-frame clones here, not all; method: immunoSEQ multiplex PCR. The table lists hundreds of thousands of clones, approximately 79% of them singletons. The specimen was memory CD4+ T cells sorted from blood. Subset meaning: CD45RA-negative fraction. The receptors shown here come from a woman in her 30s in good health.

The sample holds many counts of this clone. The chain links TRBV30 to TRBJ2-1, with TRBD2 matching over 9 bases. The ends lost 1 base at V and 10 bases at J; junction bases unmatched: 14. Germline CDR1 GTSNPN, CDR2 SVGIG (reference sequence). CDR3 length equals 16 residues. This CDR3 reads CAWSGGLASPRGEQFF. CDR3 DNA: TGTGCCTGGAGTGGGGGACTAGCCTCTCCTAGGGGAGAGCAGTTCTTC.

This clone was seen only a few times. The chain has TRBV15 and TRBJ1-2; D is perhaps TRBD1 (6 bases). The CDR3 loop spans 14 amino acids. The ends were cut back, 5 bases at V and 5 bases at J, with 15 bases in the middle. Germline V gene sequence: CDR1 LNHNV, CDR2 YYDKDF (reference sequence). DNA of the CDR3: TGTGCCACCAGCGTGGGGGGCAGAGTTTATGGCTACACCTTC. Protein sequence: CATSVGGRVYGYTF.

The rearrangement uses TRBV6-1 and TRBJ2-1; a weak D match, TRBD2 (5 bases). This CDR3 has 15 amino acids. V was pared by 2 bases and J by 4 bases, with 12 bases between. CDR1 and CDR2 from the germline V gene are MNHNS and SASEGT. CDR3 sequence (DNA): TGTGCCAGCAGTGAATTTGAGGGTTCGTACAATGAGCAGTTCTTC. Translation gives CASSEFEGSYNEQFF.

The chain recombines TRBV28 with TRBJ1-2; no clear D. V lost 5 bases, J lost 7 bases, and 20 bases lay in between. The V gene's germline CDR1 is MDHEN and CDR2 SYDVKM. The CDR3 totals 15 residues. The CDR3: CASSHPYLGVRGYTF. The CDR3 bases are TGTGCCAGCAGTCACCCCTATTTGGGTGTTCGTGGCTACACCTTC.

This clone occurred a few times. The chain uses TRBV6-6 and TRBJ1-2; possible D gene TRBD1, 6 bases. Trimming shortened V by 5 bases and J by 8 bases, and 15 bases separated the two germline ends. CDR1 and CDR2 (germline): MNHNY, SVGAGI (reference sequence). The CDR3 length is 13 residues. This chain's CDR3 is CASSPGDSGGYTF. The CDR3 DNA reads as TGTGCCAGCAGTCCAGGGGATTCGGGCGGCTACACCTTC.

The chain combines TRBV7-2 with TRBJ2-3; D perhaps matches TRBD2 (5 bases). The CDR3 spans 17 residues. With 1 base removed from V and 2 bases from J, the gap between germline ends came to 16 bases. From germline, CDR1 is SGHTA and CDR2 FQGNSA. Written as DNA, the CDR3 is TGTGCCAGCAGCTTAGAAGGAGGACCGACCCTCACAGATACGCAGTATTTT. This sequence encodes CASSLEGGPTLTDTQYF.

For this clone: Other DNA sequences of this sample code for an identical CDR3. This sequence joins TRBV6-5 and TRBJ2-7; no firm D call. V gave up 3 bases and J gave up 2 bases, with 11 bases separating them. Germline CDR1 MNHEY, CDR2 SVGAGI. The length of the CDR3 is 14 residues. The DNA of the CDR3 is TGTGCCAGCAGTTATACTGGCGGACCCTACGAGCAGTACTTC. Translation: CASSYTGGPYEQYF.

The J gene is TRBJ1-1, the V gene TRBV13; D remains ambiguous. Per germline, CDR1 PRHDT and CDR2 FYEKMQ (reference sequence). V was trimmed by 5 bases and J by 4 bases, leaving 14 bases between them. This CDR3 has 14 residues. CDR3 amino acids: CASSASGGSTEAFF. The CDR3 DNA sequence: TGTGCCAGCAGCGCTTCGGGCGGGAGCACTGAAGCTTTCTTT. Combining the CDR3 with reference TRBV13 and TRBJ1-1 gives the whole variable domain AAGVIQSPRHLIKEKRETATLKCYPIPRHDTVYWYQQGPGQDPQFLISFYEKMQSDKGSIPDRFSAQQFSDYHSELNMSSLELGDSALYFCASSASGGSTEAFFGQGTRLTVV.

This clone was picked up one time. The chain recombines TRBV5-5 with TRBJ2-7; 7 bases agree with TRBD2. J gave up 3 bases and V 0 bases, and 6 bases lay outside the gene matches. This CDR3 has 15 amino acids. CDR1 and CDR2 from the germline V gene are SGHKS and YYEKEE (reference sequence). The CDR3 region has the DNA TGTGCCAGCAGCTTGGTGCTAGCGGACCTCTACGAGCAGTACTTC. Translation gives CASSLVLADLYEQYF.

The CDR3 DNA sequence: TGTGCCAGCAGCTTACATAGCGGCATCTCCTACAATGAGCAGTTCTTC. It codes for CASSLHSGISYNEQFF. The rearrangement joins TRBV5-8 to TRBJ2-1; a possible D gene is TRBD2 (6 bases). Trimming shortened V by 2 bases and J by 0 bases, and 12 bases separated the two germline ends. Looked up from germline, CDR1 is SGHTS and CDR2 is YDEGEE. The CDR3 extends over 16 amino acids.

The chain employs TRBV2 and TRBJ2-2; D could derive from TRBD1 or TRBD2 (5 bases each). This CDR3 region has 13 residues. CDR1 and CDR2 (germline): SNHLY, FYNNEI. Trimming pared 4 bases from V and 4 bases from J, leaving 7 bases between. CDR3 residues: CASSVGVTGELFF. In DNA form, the CDR3 reads TGTGCCAGCAGTGTGGGGGTCACCGGGGAGCTGTTTTTT.

Note on this clone: Other DNA sequences in this specimen translate into the identical CDR3. The rearrangement uses TRBV5-1 and TRBJ2-1; 7 bases agree with TRBD2. The CDR3 contains 16 residues. V lost 2 bases to trimming and J lost 0 bases; unmatched junction nucleotides: 5. CDR1 is SGHRS, CDR2 YFSETQ, per germline. The chain's CDR3 is CASSLFGGSSYNEQFF. CDR3 in DNA: TGCGCCAGCAGCTTATTTGGCGGGAGCTCCTACAATGAGCAGTTCTTC.

The gene calls are TRBV7-6 and TRBJ2-7; D may correspond to TRBD1 or TRBD2 (7 bases each). Germline CDR1 SGHVS, CDR2 FNYEAQ. This CDR3 region has 14 residues. Between the trimmed V and J ends, which lost 4 bases and 4 bases, there was a span of 14 bases. The CDR3 reads CASSSGGRGYEQYF. DNA for the CDR3: TGTGCCAGCAGCTCGGGGGGCAGGGGGTACGAGCAGTACTTC. Looking up the rest from reference TRBV7-6 and TRBJ2-7 gives the full variable domain: GAGVSQSPRYKVTKRGQDVALRCDPISGHVSLYWYRQALGQGPEFLTYFNYEAQQDKSGLPNDRFSAERPEGSISTLTIQRTEQRDSAMYRCASSSGGRGYEQYFGPGTRLTVT.

CDR3 nucleotide sequence: TGTGCCAGCAGTTCCTTGAGGGGCCTAGTCACTGAAGCTTTCTTT. Translating gives CASSSLRGLVTEAFF. V gene TRBV28 combines with J gene TRBJ1-1; possibly TRBD1 for D (5 bases). The CDR3 covers 15 residues. V lost 4 bases and J 4 bases, leaving 16 bases between the germline ends. Germline V gene lookup returns CDR1 MDHEN and CDR2 SYDVKM.

The V gene is TRBV4-1, the J gene TRBJ2-7; no clear D. V lost 0 bases, J lost 0 bases, and 6 bases lay in between. CDR3 length: 14 residues. Germline CDR1 reads MGHRA; CDR2 reads YSYEKL. This CDR3 reads CASSQDGYSYEQYF. The CDR3 DNA reads as TGCGCCAGCAGCCAAGACGGCTACTCCTACGAGCAGTACTTC.

The chain couples TRBV25-1 to TRBJ1-4; D gene uncertain. The CDR3 is made up of 14 amino acids. Germline V lookup: CDR1 MGHDK, CDR2 SYGVNS. Between the trimmed V and J ends, which lost 5 bases and 6 bases, there was a span of 13 bases. This CDR3 reads CASSKRTGDEKLFF. Written as DNA, the CDR3 is TGTGCCAGCAGTAAAAGGACTGGAGATGAAAAACTGTTTTTT. Filled out from reference TRBV25-1 and TRBJ1-4, the complete variable domain reads EADIYQTPRYLVIGTGKKITLECSQTMGHDKMYWYQQDPGMELHLIHYSYGVNSTEKGDLSSESTVSRIRTEHFPLTLESARPSHTSQYLCASSKRTGDEKLFFGSGTQLSVL.

V usage is TRBV5-4 and J usage is TRBJ2-5; unclear D gene. CDR1 SGHNT and CDR2 YYREEE come from the germline V gene (reference sequence). CDR3 length: 13 amino acids. V dropped 0 bases and J dropped 2 bases, with 5 bases sitting between them. CDR3 DNA sequence: TGTGCCAGCAGCTTGGCCCTACAAGAGACCCAGTACTTC. Translation gives CASSLALQETQYF.

V is TRBV28 and J is TRBJ2-5; 7 bases align to TRBD1. V shed 5 bases and J 2 bases; nucleotides not matched to a gene: 5. The CDR3 has 14 residues. The V gene's germline CDR1 is MDHEN and CDR2 SYDVKM. The CDR3 DNA sequence: TGTGCCAGCAGTCCCGCCAGGGGGCAAGAGACCCAGTACTTC. Residues: CASSPARGQETQYF.